This T cell receptor beta chain was recorded in a study of blood T cells in healthy people across ages. The study, taken as a whole, reports: Aged donors had fewer naive CD4+ cells and lower diversity than long-lived donors. Roughly linear age-related decline in beta diversity appeared, significant by age 40.

This clonotype was seen at least ten times. What it recognizes is unknown. The germline gives CDR1 SQVTM, CDR2 ANQGSEA. Trimming stripped 6 bases from V and 5 bases from J, with 11 bases between. The CDR3 loop spans 12 amino acids. A second PCR, run for about 6 to 12 cycles, used a sample-barcoded 5' primer plus a J-beta primer mix. A template-switch adaptor that had 12 random nucleotides put a tag on each cDNA molecule. TCRdb re-called the 5' RACE reads with MiXCR, one entry per CDR3 protein. Of about 570,000 distinct CDR3 sequences listed, 27% were seen once; the top ten hold roughly 20%. Input material: blood. The chain recombines TRBV29-1 with TRBJ1-5; D perhaps matches TRBD1 (5 bases). The clonotype comes from an older woman in good health. The CDR3 protein is CSVWDGDQPQHF. The CDR3, as DNA: TGCAGCGTATGGGACGGTGATCAGCCCCAGCATTTT.